Here is one TCR beta chain with its context. The sample comes from a study of Ad26.COV2.S vaccination and SARS-CoV-2 variants. Study background: The donor was enrolled in the Ad26.COV2.S arm of the COV1001 trial.

Germline V CDR1 and CDR2: MDHEN, SYDVKM. Germline trimming cut 6 bases from V and 5 bases from J; bases unmatched to any gene: 9. This CDR3 comprises 15 residues. Profiling relied on immunoSEQ multiplex PCR, and the TCRdb table lists in-frame clones only, not all of them. The top ten clones hold less than 4.5% of a sample with roughly 380,000 clones, 88% of them seen once. The treatment is: some 20 received Ad26.COV2.S at low or high dose, single or two shots; 5 received placebo; per-sample allocation not given. After the first vaccine or placebo injection, samples were drawn on day 63. This person who donated was an adult of 18-55 years in Boston.

The chain combines TRBV28 with TRBJ1-2, with 10 bases that match TRBD1. Source: peripheral blood, taken in a trial of Ad26.COV2.S vaccine versus placebo. This sequence was found in a person aged 18-60 years who received the Ad26.COV2.S COVID-19 vaccine or a placebo. The CDR3 nucleotides read TGTGCCAGCAGGGTCGGGGGACAGGGGAGATATGGCTACACCTTC. Translated: CASRVGGQGRYGYTF.